The source of this T cell receptor (beta chain) is a study of PD-1 blockade in classical Hodgkin lymphoma. The CDR3 sequence is 14 residues long. CDR1 is MNHEY and CDR2 is SVGAGI in the germline V gene. V lost 2 bases, J lost 3 bases, and 8 bases lay in between. Concerning this clone itself: Its antigen is still unknown.

All patients relapsed after autologous stem cell transplantation, and brentuximab vedotin exposure varied. Each best response was a complete response, a partial response or progressive disease. General study results and limits: Relative to healthy donors, newly diagnosed patients reportedly had lower baseline TCR diversity, which was reported as lower still in relapsed/refractory patients. Factors driving the repertoire differences, possibly disease activity or prior therapy, remain undefined.

Data came from immunoSEQ multiplex PCR; TCRdb stores just in-frame clones and leaves some out. Among roughly 90,000 clones, 81% were seen once, and the ten largest hold 15% to 20%. Sequences were derived from peripheral blood mononuclear cells (PBMCs), sampled before the second cycle of nivolumab. The V call is TRBV6-5, the J call TRBJ1-3, with D possibly TRBD1 on 6 matching bases. The clonotype originates from a human donor with classical Hodgkin lymphoma. CDR3 residues: CASSYETGGNTIYF. The CDR3 DNA reads as TGTGCCAGCAGTTACGAGACAGGTGGAAACACCATATATTTT.